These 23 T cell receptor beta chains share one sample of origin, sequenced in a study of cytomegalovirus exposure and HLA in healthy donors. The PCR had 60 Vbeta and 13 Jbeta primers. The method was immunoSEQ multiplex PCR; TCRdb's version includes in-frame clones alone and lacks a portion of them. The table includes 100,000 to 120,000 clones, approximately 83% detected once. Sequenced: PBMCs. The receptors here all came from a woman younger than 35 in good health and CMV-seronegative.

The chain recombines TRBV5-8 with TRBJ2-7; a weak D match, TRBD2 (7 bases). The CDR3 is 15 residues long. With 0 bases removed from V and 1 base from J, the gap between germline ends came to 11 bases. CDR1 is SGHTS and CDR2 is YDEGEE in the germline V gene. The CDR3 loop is CASSLEGGVSYEQYF. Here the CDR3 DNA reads TGTGCCAGCAGCTTGGAGGGGGGGGTGTCCTACGAGCAGTACTTC. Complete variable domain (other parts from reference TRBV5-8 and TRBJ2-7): EAGVTQSPTHLIKTRGQQATLRCSPISGHTSVYWYQQALGLGLQFLLWYDEGEERNRGNFPPRFSGRQFPNYSSELNVNALELEDSALYLCASSLEGGVSYEQYFGPGTRLTVT.

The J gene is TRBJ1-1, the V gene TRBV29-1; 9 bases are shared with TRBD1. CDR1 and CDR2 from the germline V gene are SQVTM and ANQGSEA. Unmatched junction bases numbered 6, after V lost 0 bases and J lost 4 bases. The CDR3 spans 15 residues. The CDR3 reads CSVEDPQGASTEAFF. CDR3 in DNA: TGCAGCGTTGAAGACCCACAGGGGGCTAGCACTGAAGCTTTCTTT.

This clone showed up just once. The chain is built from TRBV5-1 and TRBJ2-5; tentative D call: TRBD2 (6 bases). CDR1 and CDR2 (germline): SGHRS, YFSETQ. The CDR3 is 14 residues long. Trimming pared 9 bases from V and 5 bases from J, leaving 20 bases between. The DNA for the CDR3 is TGCGCCACCCGAGGAGGGAGGTCCCGTGAGACCCAGTACTTC. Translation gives CATRGGRSRETQYF. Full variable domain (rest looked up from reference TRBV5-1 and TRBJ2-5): KAGVTQTPRYLIKTRGQQVTLSCSPISGHRSVSWYQQTPGQGLQFLFEYFSETQRNKGNFPGRFSGRQFSNSRSEMNVSTLELGDSALYLCATRGGRSRETQYFGPGTRLLVL.

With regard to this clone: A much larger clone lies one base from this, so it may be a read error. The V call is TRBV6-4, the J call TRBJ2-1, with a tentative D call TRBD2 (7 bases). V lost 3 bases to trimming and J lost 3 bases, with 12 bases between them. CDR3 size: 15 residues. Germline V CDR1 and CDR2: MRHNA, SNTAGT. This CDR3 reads CASSESGGDYNEQFF. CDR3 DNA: TGTGCCAGCAGTGAATCGGGGGGCGACTACAATGAGCAGTTCTTC.

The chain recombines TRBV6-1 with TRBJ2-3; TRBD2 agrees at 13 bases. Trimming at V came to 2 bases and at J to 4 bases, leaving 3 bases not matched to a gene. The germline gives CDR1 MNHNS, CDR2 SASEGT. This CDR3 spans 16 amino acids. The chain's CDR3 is CASSETSGGAADTQYF. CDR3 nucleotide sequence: TGTGCCAGCAGTGAAACTAGCGGGGGGGCGGCAGATACGCAGTATTTT.

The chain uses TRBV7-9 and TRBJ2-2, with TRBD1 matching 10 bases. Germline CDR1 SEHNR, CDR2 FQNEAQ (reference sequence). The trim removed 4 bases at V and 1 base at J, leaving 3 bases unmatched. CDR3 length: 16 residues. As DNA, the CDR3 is TGTGCCAGCAGCTCGGGGACAGGGGAGAACACCGGGGAGCTGTTTTTT. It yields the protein CASSSGTGENTGELFF.

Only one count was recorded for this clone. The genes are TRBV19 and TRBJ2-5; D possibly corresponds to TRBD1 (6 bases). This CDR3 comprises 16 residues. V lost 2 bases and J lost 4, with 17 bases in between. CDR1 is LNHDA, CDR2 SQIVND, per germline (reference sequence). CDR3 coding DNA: TGTGCCAGTAGTATATTTGCATGGGACAACCTAGAGACCCAGTACTTC. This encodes CASSIFAWDNLETQYF.

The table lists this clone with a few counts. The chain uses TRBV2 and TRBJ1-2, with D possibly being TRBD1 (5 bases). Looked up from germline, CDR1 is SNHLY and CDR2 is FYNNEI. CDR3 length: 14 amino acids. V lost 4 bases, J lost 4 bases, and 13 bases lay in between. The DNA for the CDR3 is TGTGCCAGCAGTGCAGGGTTGGACGCCTATGGCTACACCTTC. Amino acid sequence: CASSAGLDAYGYTF. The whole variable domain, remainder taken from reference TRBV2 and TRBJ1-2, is EPEVTQTPSHQVTQMGQEVILRCVPISNHLYFYWYRQILGQKVEFLVSFYNNEISEKSEIFDDQFSVERPDGSNFTLKIRSTKLEDSAMYFCASSAGLDAYGYTFGSGTRLTVV.

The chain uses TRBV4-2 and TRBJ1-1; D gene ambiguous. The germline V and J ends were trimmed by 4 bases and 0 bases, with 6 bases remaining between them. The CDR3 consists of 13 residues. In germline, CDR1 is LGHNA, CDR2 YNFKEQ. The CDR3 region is CASSPSLNTEAFF. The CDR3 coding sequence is TGTGCCAGCAGCCCCAGTCTGAACACTGAAGCTTTCTTT.

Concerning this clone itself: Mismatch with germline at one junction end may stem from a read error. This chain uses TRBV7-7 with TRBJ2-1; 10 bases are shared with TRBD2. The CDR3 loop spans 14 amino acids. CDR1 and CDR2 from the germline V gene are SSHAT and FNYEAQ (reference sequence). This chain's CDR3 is CASSPSGRGNEQFF. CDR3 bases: TGTGCTAGCAGCCCTAGCGGGAGAGGCAATGAGCAGTTCTTC.

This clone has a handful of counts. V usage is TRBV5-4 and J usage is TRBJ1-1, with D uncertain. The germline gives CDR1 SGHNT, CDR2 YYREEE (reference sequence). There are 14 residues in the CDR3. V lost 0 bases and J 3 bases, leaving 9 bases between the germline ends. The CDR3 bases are TGTGCCAGCAGCTTGGACGGGATTGACACTGAAGCTTTCTTT. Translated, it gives CASSLDGIDTEAFF.

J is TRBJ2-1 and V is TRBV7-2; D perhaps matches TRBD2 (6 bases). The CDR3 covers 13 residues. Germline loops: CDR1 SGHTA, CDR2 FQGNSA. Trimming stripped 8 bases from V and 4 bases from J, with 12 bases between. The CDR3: CASGPAGYNEQFF. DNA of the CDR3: TGTGCCAGCGGCCCCGCGGGGTACAATGAGCAGTTCTTC.

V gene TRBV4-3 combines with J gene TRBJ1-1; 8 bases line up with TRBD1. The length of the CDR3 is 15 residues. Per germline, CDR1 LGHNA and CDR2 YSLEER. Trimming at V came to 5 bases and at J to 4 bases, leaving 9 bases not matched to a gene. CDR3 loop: CASSLGTGSGTEAFF. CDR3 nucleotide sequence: TGCGCCAGCAGCTTAGGGACAGGTAGTGGCACTGAAGCTTTCTTT.

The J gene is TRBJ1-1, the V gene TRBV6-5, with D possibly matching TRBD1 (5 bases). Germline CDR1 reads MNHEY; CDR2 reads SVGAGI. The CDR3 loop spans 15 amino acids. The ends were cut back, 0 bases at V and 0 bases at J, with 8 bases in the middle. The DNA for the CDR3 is TGTGCCAGCAGTTACTCGGACATCTTGAACACTGAAGCTTTCTTT. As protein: CASSYSDILNTEAFF.

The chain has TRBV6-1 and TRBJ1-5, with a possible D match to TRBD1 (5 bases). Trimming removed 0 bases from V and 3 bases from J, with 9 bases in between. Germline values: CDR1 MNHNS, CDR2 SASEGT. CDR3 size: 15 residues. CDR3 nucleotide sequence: TGTGCCAGCAGTGAAGCAGGGGCCCACAATCAGCCCCAGCATTTT. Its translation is CASSEAGAHNQPQHF.

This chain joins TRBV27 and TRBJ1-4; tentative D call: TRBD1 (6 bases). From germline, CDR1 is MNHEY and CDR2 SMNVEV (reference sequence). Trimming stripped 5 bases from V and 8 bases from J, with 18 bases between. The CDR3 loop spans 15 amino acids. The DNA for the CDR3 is TGTGCCAGCAGTATCCTACAGGGCCCGGGGGAAAAACTGTTTTTT. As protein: CASSILQGPGEKLFF.

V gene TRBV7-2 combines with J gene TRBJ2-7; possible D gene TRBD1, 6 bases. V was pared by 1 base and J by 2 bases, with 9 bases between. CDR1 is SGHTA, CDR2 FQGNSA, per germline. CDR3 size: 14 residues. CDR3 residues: CASSLETGPYEQYV. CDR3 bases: TGTGCCAGCAGCTTAGAGACAGGCCCCTACGAGCAGTACGTC.

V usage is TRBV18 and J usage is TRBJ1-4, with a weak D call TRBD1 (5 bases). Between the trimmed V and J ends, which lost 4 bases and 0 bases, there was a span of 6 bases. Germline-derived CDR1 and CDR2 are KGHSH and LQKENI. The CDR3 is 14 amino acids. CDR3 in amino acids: CASSRQSTNEKLFF. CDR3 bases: TGTGCCAGCTCACGACAGTCAACTAATGAAAAACTGTTTTTT.

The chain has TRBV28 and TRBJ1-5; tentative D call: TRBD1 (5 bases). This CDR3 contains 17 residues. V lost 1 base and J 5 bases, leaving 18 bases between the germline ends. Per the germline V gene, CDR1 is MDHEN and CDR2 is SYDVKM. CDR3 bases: TGTGCCAGCAGTTTATTGTCGGGGGGACCCCCCCATCAGCCCCAGCATTTT. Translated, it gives CASSLLSGGPPHQPQHF.

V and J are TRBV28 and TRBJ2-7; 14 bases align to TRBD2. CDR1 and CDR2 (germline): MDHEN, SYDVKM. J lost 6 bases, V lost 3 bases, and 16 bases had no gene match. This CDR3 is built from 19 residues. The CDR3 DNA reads TGTGCCAGCAGTTTCCTAAAATTCGGGACTAGCGGGAGTCTCCTCGAGCAGTACTTC. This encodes CASSFLKFGTSGSLLEQYF.

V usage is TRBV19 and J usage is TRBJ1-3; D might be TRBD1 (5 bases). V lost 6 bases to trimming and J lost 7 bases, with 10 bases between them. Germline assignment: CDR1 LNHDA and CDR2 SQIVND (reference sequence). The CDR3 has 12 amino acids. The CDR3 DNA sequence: TGTGCCAGTAGAGGGGTTTGGAACACCATATATTTT. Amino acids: CASRGVWNTIYF. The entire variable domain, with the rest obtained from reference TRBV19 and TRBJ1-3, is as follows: DGGITQSPKYLFRKEGQNVTLSCEQNLNHDAMYWYRQDPGQGLRLIYYSQIVNDFQKGDIAEGYSVSREKKESFPLTVTSAQKNPTAFYLCASRGVWNTIYFGEGSWLTVV.

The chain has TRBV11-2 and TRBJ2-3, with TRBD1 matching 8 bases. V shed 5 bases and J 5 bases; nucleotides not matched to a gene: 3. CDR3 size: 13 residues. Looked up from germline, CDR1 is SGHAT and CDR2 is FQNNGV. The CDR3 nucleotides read TGTGCCAGCAGCCCCGACAGGGGAGATACGCAGTATTTT. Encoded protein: CASSPDRGDTQYF.

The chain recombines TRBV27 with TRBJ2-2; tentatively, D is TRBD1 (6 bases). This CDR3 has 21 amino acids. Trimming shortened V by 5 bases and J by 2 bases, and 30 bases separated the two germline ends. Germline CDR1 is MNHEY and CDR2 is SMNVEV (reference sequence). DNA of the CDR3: TGTGCCAGCAGTACTCTTATCAGGGGTGAGGGTTTGAAGCCTAACACCGGGGAGCTGTTTTTT. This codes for CASSTLIRGEGLKPNTGELFF.